A single T cell receptor (beta chain) is shown here with its context. The clone's antigen remains unknown. Qualities for individual bases were not recorded, and no much larger clone is one base off. The sample belongs to a study of yellow fever vaccine responses in identical twins (dated by TCRdb to the late 2010s). With regard to the full study: Focusing on identical twins, the study followed the T cell clones that responded to the vaccine, and did so with precision.

The library was obtained by RT-PCR. This sample was sequenced with an Illumina HiSeq 2500. TCRdb trimmed public reads at Q25 via fastp, called clones via MiXCR and kept in-frame beta chains. Every distinct CDR3 protein forms one entry, paired with its most common genes and DNA. The sample table records 250 to 350 distinct CDR3 sequences; about three fifths of these occur just once. Together, the top ten hold approximately 41% of the sample. The full study reports these points: According to the authors, in identical twins the way T cells responded to vaccination appeared partly convergent and partly personalized.

V is cut by 3 bases and J by 4 bases, and the space between the germline ends is 0 bases. CDR1 and CDR2 are read off the germline V gene as ENHRY and SYGVKD. The CDR3 goes from the cysteine to the phenylalanine over 11 residues. The entry retains the CDR3 DNA only, 33 bases that are in frame from base 1. Here the chain combines TRBV10-3 and TRBJ2-2; the D gene lacks a confident call. Sequencing was performed on T cells from blood (PBMCs), unsorted or a sorted subset (not recorded which), taken before or after yellow fever vaccination (not recorded which). This TCR was sampled from a female donor who received the yellow fever vaccine. The CDR3 loop reads CAISDTGELFF. The bases read TGTGCCATCAGTGACACCGGGGAGCTGTTTTTT.